The next 11 T cell receptor beta chains were all read from a single sample in a study of cytomegalovirus exposure and HLA in healthy donors. Profiled with immunoSEQ multiplex PCR; TCRdb holds only in-frame clones, not every one. The sample has more than 95,000 clones, roughly 90% seen once; the top ten hold 2% to 2.5%. The sequencing sample was made of PBMCs. Receptors were obtained from a woman under 30 in good health and CMV-seronegative.

CDR3 sequence (DNA): TGTGCCAGCAGTAGTCGGGGGGCTGCTGGAAAGGAAAAACTGTTTTTT. Its translation is CASSSRGAAGKEKLFF. The chain is built from TRBV28 and TRBJ1-4; perhaps TRBD1 as D (6 bases). The CDR3 length is 16 residues. The V end lost 5 bases, the J end lost 8 bases, and 21 bases lay between the germline ends. CDR1 is MDHEN and CDR2 is SYDVKM in the germline V gene.

This clone was picked up one time. V is TRBV6-1 and J is TRBJ2-7; possible D gene TRBD2, 6 bases. Germline lookup yields CDR1 MNHNS and CDR2 SASEGT. V lost 6 bases, J lost 0 bases, and 9 bases lay in between. The CDR3 has 13 amino acids. DNA for the CDR3: TGTGCCAGCAGCCCGGGAGCCTCCTACGAGCAGTACTTC. Translating gives CASSPGASYEQYF.

The CDR3 loop is CSVVEGAGTGELFF. The CDR3 coding sequence is TGCAGCGTTGTTGAGGGAGCTGGCACCGGGGAGCTGTTTTTT. This rearrangement joins TRBV29-1 to TRBJ2-2, with a possible D match to TRBD2 (5 bases). V was shortened by 4 bases and J by 4 bases, with 13 bases between the two germline ends. The CDR3 totals 14 residues. Germline V CDR1 and CDR2: SQVTM, ANQGSEA.

The rearrangement uses TRBV19 and TRBJ2-6; weak D call: TRBD1 (5 bases). This CDR3 is 17 amino acids long. V gave up 5 bases and J gave up 3 bases, with 17 bases separating them. CDR1 and CDR2 from the germline V gene are LNHDA and SQIVND (reference sequence). CDR3 sequence: CASSPRVRADGANVLTF. As DNA, the CDR3 is TGTGCCAGTAGTCCCCGGGTCAGGGCTGATGGGGCCAACGTCCTGACTTTC.

The J gene is TRBJ2-3, the V gene TRBV5-1; D might be TRBD2 (5 bases). Germline V lookup: CDR1 SGHRS, CDR2 YFSETQ. V gave up 3 bases and J gave up 5 bases, with 13 bases separating them. This CDR3 spans 14 amino acids. The CDR3 nucleotides are TGCGCCAGCAGCTCTGGAGGCTATTTAGATACGCAGTATTTT. Encoded protein: CASSSGGYLDTQYF.

The CDR3, as DNA: TGTGCCAGCAGCTGGGGCGAAGGAGCTGAGCAGTTCTTC. Protein sequence: CASSWGEGAEQFF. This chain uses TRBV5-6 with TRBJ2-1; D might be TRBD1 (5 bases). V gave up 3 bases and J gave up 9 bases, with 13 bases separating them. This CDR3 comprises 13 residues. CDR1 SGHDT and CDR2 YYEEEE come from the germline V gene. Based on the CDR3 plus reference TRBV5-6 and TRBJ2-1, the full variable domain is DAGVTQSPTHLIKTRGQQVTLRCSPKSGHDTVSWYQQALGQGPQFIFQYYEEEERQRGNFPDRFSGHQFPNYSSELNVNALLLGDSALYLCASSWGEGAEQFFGPGTRLTVL.

The chain links TRBV6-5 to TRBJ2-1; D perhaps matches TRBD2 (6 bases). The germline V and J ends were trimmed by 2 bases and 7 bases, with 6 bases remaining between them. The CDR3 has 12 residues. Looked up from germline, CDR1 is MNHEY and CDR2 is SVGAGI. The CDR3 DNA sequence: TGTGCCAGCAGTTACGGGGGGAATGAGCAGTTCTTC. Protein sequence: CASSYGGNEQFF.

The chain recombines TRBV29-1 with TRBJ1-2, with TRBD1 matching over 9 bases. Germline CDR1 reads SQVTM; CDR2 reads ANQGSEA. CDR3 length: 11 amino acids. The trim removed 7 bases at V and 4 bases at J, leaving 1 base unmatched. The CDR3 sequence is CSGQGVYGYTF. In nucleotides, the CDR3 is TGCAGCGGACAGGGGGTCTATGGCTACACCTTC.

The chain uses TRBV16 and TRBJ1-5; maybe TRBD1 (5 bases). The V end lost 4 bases, the J end lost 1 base, and 14 bases lay between the germline ends. The CDR3 loop spans 16 amino acids. Germline V CDR1 and CDR2: KGHSY, FQNENV. CDR3 amino acids: CASSRLQASSNQPQHF. The CDR3 DNA follows: TGTGCCAGCAGCCGTTTACAGGCTTCAAGCAATCAGCCCCAGCATTTT.

CDR3 sequence reads: CASSLDTASGEQFF. The CDR3 DNA sequence: TGTGCCAGCAGCTTAGATACCGCTAGCGGTGAGCAGTTCTTC. V is TRBV11-2 and J is TRBJ2-1; 7 bases are a match to TRBD2. Germline V gene lookup returns CDR1 SGHAT and CDR2 FQNNGV. With V trimmed by 0 bases and J by 9 bases, 5 bases remained unmatched. This CDR3 is 14 amino acids long.

DNA of the CDR3: TGCAGCGTTGGCCCCCGACTTTCAGATACGCAGTATTTT. It is translated as CSVGPRLSDTQYF. This sequence joins TRBV29-1 and TRBJ2-3; D unclear. Germline CDR1 reads SQVTM; CDR2 reads ANQGSEA. V lost 4 bases, J lost 4 bases, and 12 bases lay in between. This CDR3 is 13 amino acids long.